These 18 T cell receptor beta chains were sequenced from one sample in a study of T cell responses to AZD1222 COVID-19 vaccine. Here immunoSEQ multiplex PCR was the method, and the copy in TCRdb shows in-frame clones only, minus some. Among under 200,000 clones, roughly 90% were seen once, and the ten largest hold 0.95% to 1%. The source material was peripheral blood, sampled on day 0 of AZD1222 vaccination. These receptors were obtained from an adult in good health.

CDR3 region: CASSPAGTLNTIYF. DNA for the CDR3: TGTGCCAGTAGCCCCGCAGGAACCTTGAACACCATATATTTT. The V and J genes are TRBV19 and TRBJ1-3, with D unresolved. V was cut by 6 bases and J by 7 bases, with 16 bases left in between. Germline V gene data show CDR1 as LNHDA and CDR2 as SQIVND (reference sequence). This CDR3 is 14 amino acids long.

This clone showed up just once. The chain employs TRBV4-2 and TRBJ1-2, with TRBD1 matching 10 bases. The ends lost 1 base at V and 2 bases at J; junction bases unmatched: 1. This CDR3 is built from 15 residues. CDR1 is LGHNA, CDR2 YNFKEQ, per germline. The CDR3 is CASSQGQGANYGYTF. The CDR3 DNA reads as TGTGCCAGCAGCCAAGGACAGGGGGCCAACTATGGCTACACCTTC.

The CDR3, as DNA: TGTGCCAGCAGTAAGACCCGGGGCGACACTGAAGCTTTCTTT. Amino acid sequence: CASSKTRGDTEAFF. The rearrangement uses TRBV6-5 and TRBJ1-1, with D possibly TRBD1 on 5 matching bases. Germline V CDR1 and CDR2: MNHEY, SVGAGI. V was shortened by 5 bases and J by 3 bases, with 13 bases between the two germline ends. The CDR3 runs 14 residues.

The chain uses TRBV27 and TRBJ1-4; D possibly corresponds to TRBD1 (6 bases). Trimming shortened V by 6 bases and J by 8 bases, and 19 bases separated the two germline ends. Germline lookup yields CDR1 MNHEY and CDR2 SMNVEV (reference sequence). The CDR3 runs to 15 residues. As DNA, the CDR3 is TGTGCCAGCAGCCGGTCAGGGGAAGTGGTGGAAAAACTGTTTTTT. Its translation: CASSRSGEVVEKLFF.

The genes are TRBV6-5 and TRBJ2-1; D is undetermined. The CDR3 runs 14 residues. The germline V gene encodes CDR1 MNHEY and CDR2 SVGAGI. V dropped 0 bases and J dropped 8 bases, with 11 bases sitting between them. The CDR3 loop is CASSYSMSADEQFF. DNA of the CDR3: TGTGCCAGCAGTTACTCGATGTCTGCCGATGAGCAGTTCTTC.

The chain recombines TRBV7-6 with TRBJ2-5; D is perhaps TRBD2 (5 bases). Germline CDR1 SGHVS, CDR2 FNYEAQ. Trimming took 4 bases from V and 7 from J, leaving 13 bases between them. The CDR3 totals 13 residues. CDR3 region: CASSSRTRGTQYF. In nucleotides, the CDR3 is TGTGCCAGCAGCTCAAGGACTCGTGGGACCCAGTACTTC. The full variable domain, with the rest looked up from reference TRBV7-6 and TRBJ2-5, is GAGVSQSPRYKVTKRGQDVALRCDPISGHVSLYWYRQALGQGPEFLTYFNYEAQQDKSGLPNDRFSAERPEGSISTLTIQRTEQRDSAMYRCASSSRTRGTQYFGPGTRLLVL.

The chain combines TRBV9 with TRBJ2-7; possibly TRBD2 for D (5 bases). The CDR3 covers 14 residues. Germline V gives CDR1 SGDLS, CDR2 YYNGEE. Trimming removed 2 bases at V and 4 bases at J, with 13 bases between. The CDR3 region is CASSVGEGTYEQYF. Written as DNA, the CDR3 is TGTGCCAGCAGCGTGGGCGAGGGCACATACGAGCAGTACTTC. The full variable domain, with the rest looked up from reference TRBV9 and TRBJ2-7, is DSGVTQTPKHLITATGQRVTLRCSPRSGDLSVYWYQQSLDQGLQFLIQYYNGEERAKGNILERFSAQQFPDLHSELNLSSLELGDSALYFCASSVGEGTYEQYFGPGTRLTVT.

The chain combines TRBV7-8 with TRBJ2-1; 10 bases line up with TRBD2. V lost 4 bases, J lost 7 bases, and 10 bases stayed unmatched. The CDR3 sequence is 16 residues long. CDR1 is SGHVS, CDR2 FQNEAQ, per germline. The CDR3 nucleotides are TGTGCCAGCAGCTCATCAGCGGGAGGGCCTTTTAATGAGCAGTTCTTC. Its translation is CASSSSAGGPFNEQFF. Drawing the rest from reference TRBV7-8 and TRBJ2-1, the complete variable domain is GAGVSQSPRYKVAKRGQDVALRCDPISGHVSLFWYQQALGQGPEFLTYFQNEAQLDKSGLPSDRFFAERPEGSVSTLKIQRTQQEDSAVYLCASSSSAGGPFNEQFFGPGTRLTVL.

The rearrangement joins TRBV27 to TRBJ2-2; 7 positions agree with TRBD2. The CDR3 has 17 residues. The germline gives CDR1 MNHEY, CDR2 SMNVEV (reference sequence). The J segment lost 1 base and the V segment lost 1 base, leaving 6 bases of the junction unmatched. The CDR3 region is CASSLLGGVGNTGELFF. The CDR3 DNA follows: TGTGCCAGCAGTTTATTGGGGGGGGTGGGGAACACCGGGGAGCTGTTTTTT.

The V gene is TRBV11-1, the J gene TRBJ1-1; 11 bases are shared with TRBD1. Germline V lookup: CDR1 SGHAT, CDR2 FQDESV (reference sequence). V lost 4 bases, J lost 4 bases, and 5 bases stayed unmatched. The CDR3 consists of 15 residues. The CDR3 DNA reads as TGTGCCAGCAGCTCCGGGACAGGGGGATTCACTGAAGCTTTCTTT. It is translated as CASSSGTGGFTEAFF.

This chain uses TRBV19 with TRBJ1-6, with 9 bases that match TRBD1. The junction had 6 bases not matched to a gene; V was cut back by 9 bases and J by 9 bases. The CDR3 spans 13 residues. Per the germline V gene, CDR1 is LNHDA and CDR2 is SQIVND (reference sequence). CDR3: CASEDRGGSPLHF. In DNA form, the CDR3 reads TGTGCCAGCGAGGACAGGGGCGGTTCACCCCTCCACTTT.

The V and J genes are TRBV5-4 and TRBJ2-1, with 7 bases aligning to TRBD2. V lost 4 bases and J lost 2; bases outside the gene matches: 3. The CDR3 covers 14 residues. Germline V gives CDR1 SGHNT, CDR2 YYREEE (reference sequence). This chain's CDR3 is CASSRGGPYNEQFF. The CDR3 coding sequence is TGTGCCAGCAGCCGGGGAGGGCCCTACAATGAGCAGTTCTTC.

The chain has TRBV9 and TRBJ1-1; the D gene is possibly TRBD1 (5 bases). Germline CDR1 is SGDLS and CDR2 is YYNGEE. This CDR3 is built from 13 residues. V was shortened by 6 bases and J by 0 bases, with 9 bases between the two germline ends. In DNA, the CDR3 is TGTGCCAGCATCCGAGGGGTGAACACTGAAGCTTTCTTT. This codes for CASIRGVNTEAFF.

V gene TRBV7-6 combines with J gene TRBJ1-3; 12 bases agree with TRBD1. Germline V gene data show CDR1 as SGHVS and CDR2 as FNYEAQ. V trimming: 5 bases; J trimming: 4 bases; junction bases outside the gene matches: 3. The CDR3 extends over 15 amino acids. DNA of the CDR3: TGTGCCAGCAGCCAGGGACAGGGGGCCGGAAACACCATATATTTT. This codes for CASSQGQGAGNTIYF.

The V and J genes are TRBV4-1 and TRBJ2-7; D gene uncertain. The CDR3 contains 16 residues. Looked up from germline, CDR1 is MGHRA and CDR2 is YSYEKL. Trimming stripped 8 bases from V and 3 bases from J, with 23 bases between. In DNA, the CDR3 is TGCGCCAGCGGACGCGAACTCTCCGGCCCGTACTACGAGCAGTACTTC. It translates to CASGRELSGPYYEQYF.

This clone was observed a single time. The rearrangement uses TRBV7-9 and TRBJ2-2, with D possibly matching TRBD1 (5 bases). Germline-derived CDR1 and CDR2 are SEHNR and FQNEAQ (reference sequence). The CDR3 loop spans 14 amino acids. V was shortened by 1 base and J by 6 bases, with 9 bases between the two germline ends. CDR3 amino acids: CASSLEGMAGELFF. Written as DNA, the CDR3 is TGTGCCAGCAGCTTAGAGGGGATGGCCGGGGAGCTGTTTTTT.

The rearrangement joins TRBV7-2 to TRBJ2-7, with 7 bases fitting TRBD1. Trimming at V came to 4 bases and at J to 2 bases, leaving 5 bases not matched to a gene. Germline CDR1 SGHTA, CDR2 FQGNSA. The CDR3 runs 14 residues. The CDR3 protein is CASSSRTGTYEQYF. The CDR3 nucleotides are TGTGCCAGCAGCTCCCGGACAGGAACCTACGAGCAGTACTTC. The variable domain in full, completed from reference TRBV7-2 and TRBJ2-7, reads GAGVSQSPSNKVTEKGKDVELRCDPISGHTALYWYRQSLGQGLEFLIYFQGNSAPDKSGLPSDRFSAERTGGSVSTLTIQRTQQEDSAVYLCASSSRTGTYEQYFGPGTRLTVT.

This rearrangement joins TRBV9 to TRBJ1-1; D perhaps matches TRBD1 (6 bases). Trimming took 1 base from V and 3 from J, leaving 13 bases between them. This CDR3 spans 15 amino acids. Looked up from germline, CDR1 is SGDLS and CDR2 is YYNGEE. In nucleotides, the CDR3 is TGTGCCAGCAGCGTAATAGCCGGACAGCACACTGAAGCTTTCTTT. Translating gives CASSVIAGQHTEAFF. Combining the CDR3 with reference TRBV9 and TRBJ1-1 gives the whole variable domain DSGVTQTPKHLITATGQRVTLRCSPRSGDLSVYWYQQSLDQGLQFLIQYYNGEERAKGNILERFSAQQFPDLHSELNLSSLELGDSALYFCASSVIAGQHTEAFFGQGTRLTVV.